Shown below are 25 T cell receptor beta chains from a single sample sequenced in a study of T-cell reconstitution after alpha-beta-depleted transplantation in children. A library of TCRbeta sequences, prepared with unique molecular identifiers, was generated. TCRdb reprocessed the PCR reads with MiXCR, giving one entry per CDR3 protein. The table includes about 400,000 distinct CDR3 sequences, around 21% detected once. The starting material was PBMCs from the stem cell graft donor, obtained from the stem cell graft. These receptors came from a human donor who donated a stem cell graft to a child with acute myeloid leukemia.

V is TRBV6-1 and J is TRBJ1-2, with 8 bases aligning to TRBD1. V shed 6 bases, J shed 8 bases, and the junction held 5 bases outside the gene matches. Germline CDR1 reads MNHNS; CDR2 reads SASEGT. This CDR3 comprises 12 residues. CDR3 nucleotide sequence: TGTGCCAGCAGGGACAGGGAAGGGGGCTACACCTTC. Translated: CASRDREGGYTF.

This clonotype was seen at least ten times. The J gene is TRBJ2-5, the V gene TRBV12-3 or TRBV12-4; D remains unclear. V was pared by 3 bases and J by 5 bases, with 10 bases between. The CDR3 extends over 13 amino acids. The CDR3 DNA reads as TGTGCCAGCAGTTTTTGGAGTTTGGAGACCCAGTACTTC. Amino acid sequence: CASSFWSLETQYF.

Only a few counts were recorded for this clonotype. This CDR3 is CATSELPGLEGRETQYF. CDR3 nucleotides: TGTGCCACCAGTGAACTTCCGGGACTAGAAGGTAGAGAGACCCAGTACTTC. This chain connects TRBV24-1 to TRBJ2-5, with 8 bases identical to TRBD2. The CDR3 is made up of 17 amino acids. After removal of 4 bases from V and 4 bases from J, the junction contained 13 bases not matched to a gene. CDR1 is KGHDR, CDR2 SFDVKD, per germline.

This clonotype was detected only a few times. The J gene is TRBJ2-1, the V gene TRBV20-1, with 9 positions matching TRBD1. Germline CDR1 and CDR2: DFQATT and SNEGSKA (reference sequence). The V segment lost 2 bases and the J segment 2 bases; nucleotides outside the gene matches: 1. This CDR3 region has 14 residues. CDR3 coding DNA: TGCAGTGCTAGAAGGGACAGGGCCTACAATGAGCAGTTCTTC. This sequence encodes CSARRDRAYNEQFF.

Here the CDR3 DNA reads TGTGCCATCAGTGAGTCGAACGGGGGTGCCGGGGAGCTGTTTTTT. It is translated as CAISESNGGAGELFF. The V and J genes are TRBV10-3 and TRBJ2-2, with a weak D call TRBD2 (6 bases). There are 15 residues in the CDR3. With 0 bases removed from V and 6 bases from J, the gap between germline ends came to 11 bases. Per the germline V gene, CDR1 is ENHRY and CDR2 is SYGVKD.

This clonotype was counted at least ten times. The CDR3 region has the DNA TGTGCCAGCGGGGTATCCTACAATGAGCAGTTCTTC. This encodes CASGVSYNEQFF. V gene TRBV12-3 or TRBV12-4 combines with J gene TRBJ2-1; D uncertain. This CDR3 spans 12 amino acids. The V gene lost 8 bases and the J gene lost 1 base, with 6 bases spanning the gap.

This clonotype has ten or more counts. The rearrangement joins TRBV12-3 or TRBV12-4 to TRBJ2-3, with D possibly being TRBD1 (7 bases). This CDR3 is 15 amino acids long. V lost 4 bases to trimming and J lost 2 bases, with 13 bases between them. CDR3 bases: TGTGCCAGCAGTTCCGGGGGACAGTACACAGATACGCAGTATTTT. It encodes CASSSGGQYTDTQYF.

The chain recombines TRBV15 with TRBJ2-3; tentative D call: TRBD2 (5 bases). The CDR3 is 17 residues long. The germline gives CDR1 LNHNV, CDR2 YYDKDF (reference sequence). V was pared by 3 bases and J by 12 bases, with 28 bases between. This CDR3 is CATSSRVASRGRKDQYF. The CDR3, as DNA: TGTGCCACCAGCAGTAGAGTTGCTAGTCGGGGAAGGAAAGATCAGTATTTT. The complete variable domain, with remaining parts taken from reference TRBV15 and TRBJ2-3, reads DAMVIQNPRYQVTQFGKPVTLSCSQTLNHNVMYWYQQKSSQAPKLLFHYYDKDFNNEADTPDNFQSRRPNTSFCFLDIRSPGLGDTAMYLCATSSRVASRGRKDQYFGPGTRLTVL.

This rearrangement joins TRBV7-2 to TRBJ1-1; a weak D match, TRBD1 (6 bases). Germline CDR1 and CDR2: SGHTA and FQGNSA. V was clipped by 3 bases and J by 0 bases, with 11 bases between them. This CDR3 spans 15 amino acids. Written as DNA, the CDR3 is TGTGCCAGCAGCTTCCCCGGGACACTGAACACTGAAGCTTTCTTT. Translated, it gives CASSFPGTLNTEAFF. Full variable domain (outside the CDR3, taken from reference TRBV7-2 and TRBJ1-1): GAGVSQSPSNKVTEKGKDVELRCDPISGHTALYWYRQSLGQGLEFLIYFQGNSAPDKSGLPSDRFSAERTGGSVSTLTIQRTQQEDSAVYLCASSFPGTLNTEAFFGQGTRLTVV.

V usage is TRBV9 and J usage is TRBJ2-7; D gene unclear. With 2 bases removed from V and 3 bases from J, the gap between germline ends came to 12 bases. Germline V gives CDR1 SGDLS, CDR2 YYNGEE. CDR3 size: 14 residues. CDR3 region: CASSVGQSNYEQYF. Written as DNA, the CDR3 is TGTGCCAGCAGCGTCGGGCAAAGTAACTACGAGCAGTACTTC.

The V and J genes are TRBV12-3 or TRBV12-4 and TRBJ2-7; 11 positions agree with TRBD2. Trimming at V came to 8 bases and at J to 3 bases, leaving 9 bases not matched to a gene. The CDR3 length is 15 residues. Here the CDR3 DNA reads TGTGCCAGCGGAAATAGCGGGAGGGCGAACTACGAGCAGTACTTC. Protein product: CASGNSGRANYEQYF.

This clonotype was seen only a few times. The V call is TRBV7-4, the J call TRBJ2-2; 7 bases line up with TRBD2. Trimming cost V 3 bases and J 3 bases; bases outside gene matches: 4. Germline V gene sequence: CDR1 SGHVT, CDR2 SQSDAQ. The CDR3 contains 15 residues. The CDR3 spells CASSFSGADTGELFF. The CDR3 DNA is TGTGCCAGCAGCTTCAGCGGGGCTGACACCGGGGAGCTGTTTTTT.

This clonotype was seen only a few times. The chain combines TRBV10-2 with TRBJ2-3; D is unresolved. The CDR3 has 14 amino acids. Between the trimmed V and J ends, which lost 0 bases and 4 bases, there was a span of 8 bases. Germline V gene lookup returns CDR1 WSHSY and CDR2 SAAADI. The CDR3 sequence: CASSESIPPDTQYF. The CDR3 coding sequence is TGCGCCAGCAGTGAGTCGATACCCCCAGATACGCAGTATTTT.

Notes on this clonotype: Just one base apart from a much larger clone, this may be a read error. The chain joins TRBV20-1 to TRBJ2-7; 10 bases map to TRBD1. V shed 5 bases and J 10 bases; nucleotides not matched to a gene: 17. The CDR3 has 15 residues. The germline gives CDR1 DFQATT, CDR2 SNEGSKA (reference sequence). DNA of the CDR3: TGCAGTGCTTTCGAAACCGGGACAGGGGTTGGCGACCAGTACTTC. Translating gives CSAFETGTGVGDQYF.

Many counts were recorded for this clonotype. This chain links TRBV20-1 with TRBJ2-5; the D gene is possibly TRBD1 (6 bases). Trimming removed 4 bases at V and 7 bases at J, with 25 bases between. This CDR3 comprises 16 residues. CDR1 and CDR2 from the germline V gene are DFQATT and SNEGSKA (reference sequence). CDR3 DNA sequence: TGCAGTGCTACCAACCTAAGGACAGTCTTAAGGGGGACCCAGTACTTC. Protein sequence: CSATNLRTVLRGTQYF.

V usage is TRBV28 and J usage is TRBJ2-5; 9 bases line up with TRBD1. With V trimmed by 9 bases and J by 0 bases, 5 bases remained unmatched. The CDR3 has 14 amino acids. Germline V CDR1 and CDR2: MDHEN, SYDVKM. This CDR3 is CASWDREYQETQYF. The CDR3 DNA follows: TGTGCCAGTTGGGACAGGGAGTACCAAGAGACCCAGTACTTC.

The rearrangement links TRBV7-2 to TRBJ2-2; 14 positions match TRBD2. Unmatched junction bases numbered 5, after V lost 2 bases and J lost 9 bases. In germline, CDR1 is SGHTA, CDR2 FQGNSA. This CDR3 has 16 residues. In DNA form, the CDR3 reads TGTGCCAGCAGCTTATTAGGGACTAGCGGGAGCCGGGAGCTGTTTTTT. Its translation is CASSLLGTSGSRELFF.

The CDR3, as DNA: TGTGCCAGCAGTGATGTCATTACAGATACGCAGTATTTT. Translation gives CASSDVITDTQYF. The V gene is TRBV27, the J gene TRBJ2-3; D gene uncertain. The germline gives CDR1 MNHEY, CDR2 SMNVEV (reference sequence). V dropped 5 bases and J dropped 3 bases, with 9 bases sitting between them. This CDR3 has 13 residues.

Many counts were recorded for this clonotype. This rearrangement joins TRBV5-1 to TRBJ2-1; the D gene is possibly TRBD2 (6 bases). The CDR3 spans 15 residues. The ends were cut back, 4 bases at V and 4 bases at J, with 15 bases in the middle. Germline CDR1 SGHRS, CDR2 YFSETQ. The CDR3 here is CASSPYGTEYNEQFF. CDR3 nucleotides: TGCGCCAGCAGCCCATACGGGACTGAATACAATGAGCAGTTCTTC.

J is TRBJ2-2 and V is TRBV28; D ambiguous. V was clipped by 7 bases and J by 0 bases, with 9 bases between them. The CDR3 covers 14 residues. CDR1 and CDR2 from the germline V gene are MDHEN and SYDVKM. CDR3 DNA sequence: TGTGCCAGCAAGTCACACTCGAACACCGGGGAGCTGTTTTTT. Translation gives CASKSHSNTGELFF.

Only a few counts were recorded for this clonotype. The chain is built from TRBV5-1 and TRBJ2-2; D may match TRBD1 or TRBD2 (6 bases each). V was trimmed by 0 bases and J by 0 bases, leaving 9 bases between them. In germline, CDR1 is SGHRS, CDR2 YFSETQ. The CDR3 loop spans 16 amino acids. The CDR3 region is CASSLGGTTNTGELFF. The DNA for the CDR3 is TGCGCCAGCAGCTTGGGCGGGACAACGAACACCGGGGAGCTGTTTTTT. The whole variable domain, remainder taken from reference TRBV5-1 and TRBJ2-2, is KAGVTQTPRYLIKTRGQQVTLSCSPISGHRSVSWYQQTPGQGLQFLFEYFSETQRNKGNFPGRFSGRQFSNSRSEMNVSTLELGDSALYLCASSLGGTTNTGELFFGEGSRLTVL.

This clonotype came up a few times. The chain links TRBV12-3 or TRBV12-4 to TRBJ2-7, with 8 bases identical to TRBD1. The CDR3 loop spans 14 amino acids. Losses at the gene ends were 7 bases for V and 2 bases for J; bases not matched to a gene: 7. CDR3 coding DNA: TGTGCCAGCACCTGGGGACAGGTTGCCTACGAGCAGTACTTC. Translating gives CASTWGQVAYEQYF.

The genes are TRBV12-3 or TRBV12-4 and TRBJ2-7, with 7 bases lining up with TRBD1. V shed 5 bases and J 6 bases; nucleotides not matched to a gene: 13. This CDR3 is 15 amino acids long. The CDR3 reads CASSGQETTGFEQYF. Here the CDR3 DNA reads TGTGCCAGCAGTGGACAGGAAACCACCGGATTCGAGCAGTACTTC.

This clonotype was detected a few times. The chain employs TRBV15 and TRBJ2-5; tentative D call: TRBD1 (5 bases). Germline CDR1 is LNHNV and CDR2 is YYDKDF (reference sequence). This CDR3 has 14 amino acids. Between the trimmed V and J ends, which lost 5 bases and 2 bases, there was a span of 12 bases. DNA for the CDR3: TGTGCCACCAGCGCGGAAAGGGGACAAGAGACCCAGTACTTC. Translation: CATSAERGQETQYF.

The chain uses TRBV10-2 and TRBJ1-2; 11 bases match TRBD1. Trimming removed 2 bases from V and 4 bases from J; junction bases left unmatched: 0. The germline gives CDR1 WSHSY, CDR2 SAAADI. The CDR3 covers 14 residues. The CDR3 sequence: CASSEGQGAYGYTF. In nucleotides, the CDR3 is TGCGCCAGCAGTGAGGGACAGGGGGCCTATGGCTACACCTTC.